The rows below give T cell receptor beta chains drawn from one sample of a study of blood T cells in healthy people across ages. Each CDR3 protein gets one entry after TCRdb re-called the 5' RACE reads with MiXCR. The sample records about 1.1 million distinct CDR3 sequences, roughly two fifths being singletons. Sequences were obtained from blood. Receptors originate from a man aged 18 to 29 in good health. The CDR3 runs from the conserved cysteine through the conserved F or W. The D gene is left open where the match is weak. Part of the rows lack a size; the others show once, few, many or a class for expanded clones.

clone size: few; V gene: TRBV27; D gene: .; J gene: TRBJ2-4; CDR3 protein: CASSLVGGSNEQYF; CDR3 DNA: TGTGCCAGCAGTTTAGTAGGGGGGAGCAATGAGCAGTACTTC
clone size: few; V gene: TRBV4-1; D gene: TRBD2; J gene: TRBJ2-1; CDR3 protein: CASSQELTLAAEQFF; CDR3 DNA: TGCGCCAGCAGCCAAGAACTCACACTAGCGGCCGAGCAGTTCTTC
clone size: .; V gene: TRBV20-1; D gene: TRBD2; J gene: TRBJ2-3; CDR3 protein: CSAPPRNRLAGTDTQYF; CDR3 DNA: TGCAGTGCTCCGCCACGAAACCGACTAGCGGGCACAGATACGCAGTATTTT
clone size: .; V gene: TRBV15; D gene: .; J gene: TRBJ1-2; CDR3 protein: CATSSDFQGRHYGYTF; CDR3 DNA: TGTGCCACCAGCAGCGATTTCCAGGGTCGGCACTATGGCTACACCTTC
clone size: .; V gene: TRBV7-9; D gene: .; J gene: TRBJ1-2; CDR3 protein: CASSAVRALNYGYTF; CDR3 DNA: TGTGCCAGCAGCGCTGTCCGAGCTCTTAACTATGGCTACACCTTC
clone size: .; V gene: TRBV2; D gene: .; J gene: TRBJ1-3; CDR3 protein: CASSDGGDGNTIYF; CDR3 DNA: TGTGCCAGCAGTGACGGGGGGGACGGAAACACCATATATTTT
clone size: .; V gene: TRBV7-2; D gene: .; J gene: TRBJ2-1; CDR3 protein: CASSLDWINEQFF; CDR3 DNA: TGTGCCAGCAGCTTAGACTGGATAAATGAGCAGTTCTTC
clone size: few; V gene: TRBV20-1; D gene: .; J gene: TRBJ2-1; CDR3 protein: CSARDRPPSNEQFF; CDR3 DNA: TGCAGTGCTAGGGACCGCCCCCCCTCCAATGAGCAGTTCTTC
clone size: .; V gene: TRBV4-1; D gene: .; J gene: TRBJ1-5; CDR3 protein: CASSQVISRGNQPQHF; CDR3 DNA: TGCGCCAGCAGCCAAGTGATCAGCAGGGGCAATCAGCCCCAGCATTTT
clone size: .; V gene: TRBV12-3/TRBV12-4; D gene: .; J gene: TRBJ2-1; CDR3 protein: CASSTASGGPYNEQFF; CDR3 DNA: TGTGCCAGCAGCACTGCTTCGGGGGGCCCCTACAATGAGCAGTTCTTC
clone size: few; V gene: TRBV20-1; D gene: .; J gene: TRBJ2-1; CDR3 protein: CSARWAGVYNEQFF; CDR3 DNA: TGCAGTGCTAGGTGGGCGGGCGTATACAATGAGCAGTTCTTC
clone size: .; V gene: TRBV12-5; D gene: .; J gene: TRBJ2-7; CDR3 protein: CDSGLVRCHEQYF; CDR3 DNA: TGTGATAGTGGTTTGGTAAGGTGTCACGAGCAGTACTTC
clone size: many; V gene: TRBV12-3/TRBV12-4; D gene: .; J gene: TRBJ1-2; CDR3 protein: CASSLGDGYTF; CDR3 DNA: TGTGCCAGCAGTTTAGGGGATGGCTACACCTTC
clone size: few; V gene: TRBV7-9; D gene: .; J gene: TRBJ2-5; CDR3 protein: CASSSRTGDQETQYF; CDR3 DNA: TGTGCCAGCAGCTCAAGGACCGGGGACCAAGAGACCCAGTACTTC
clone size: .; V gene: TRBV4-3; D gene: TRBD2; J gene: TRBJ2-7; CDR3 protein: CASSQAGLRDEQYF; CDR3 DNA: TGCGCCAGCAGCCAAGCGGGACTACGGGACGAGCAGTACTTC
clone size: few; V gene: TRBV20-1; D gene: TRBD1; J gene: TRBJ1-6; CDR3 protein: CSATRGPLSPLHF; CDR3 DNA: TGCAGTGCAACCAGGGGGCCACTTTCACCCCTCCACTTT
clone size: .; V gene: TRBV7-9; D gene: .; J gene: TRBJ1-4; CDR3 protein: CASSSGTSSEKLFF; CDR3 DNA: TGTGCCAGCAGCTCAGGGACATCCTCTGAAAAACTGTTTTTT
clone size: .; V gene: TRBV2; D gene: TRBD1; J gene: TRBJ1-1; CDR3 protein: CASSEMDRGGSEAFF; CDR3 DNA: TGTGCCAGCAGCGAAATGGACCGAGGGGGCTCTGAAGCTTTCTTT
clone size: few; V gene: TRBV4-2; D gene: .; J gene: TRBJ2-1; CDR3 protein: CASSPRGDSLQFF; CDR3 DNA: TGTGCCAGCAGCCCTAGAGGGGACTCGCTACAGTTCTTC
clone size: few; V gene: TRBV5-1; D gene: .; J gene: TRBJ1-1; CDR3 protein: CASSLEPGTNTEAFF; CDR3 DNA: TGCGCCAGCAGCTTGGAGCCAGGGACGAACACTGAAGCTTTCTTT
clone size: .; V gene: TRBV2; D gene: TRBD1; J gene: TRBJ2-3; CDR3 protein: CASSEVDRGTDTRYF; CDR3 DNA: TGTGCCAGCAGTGAAGTGGACAGGGGGACAGATACGCGGTATTTT
clone size: .; V gene: TRBV5-1; D gene: TRBD1; J gene: TRBJ1-2; CDR3 protein: CASSGGQAAPGYTF; CDR3 DNA: TGCGCCAGCAGCGGGGGACAGGCGGCTCCGGGCTACACCTTC